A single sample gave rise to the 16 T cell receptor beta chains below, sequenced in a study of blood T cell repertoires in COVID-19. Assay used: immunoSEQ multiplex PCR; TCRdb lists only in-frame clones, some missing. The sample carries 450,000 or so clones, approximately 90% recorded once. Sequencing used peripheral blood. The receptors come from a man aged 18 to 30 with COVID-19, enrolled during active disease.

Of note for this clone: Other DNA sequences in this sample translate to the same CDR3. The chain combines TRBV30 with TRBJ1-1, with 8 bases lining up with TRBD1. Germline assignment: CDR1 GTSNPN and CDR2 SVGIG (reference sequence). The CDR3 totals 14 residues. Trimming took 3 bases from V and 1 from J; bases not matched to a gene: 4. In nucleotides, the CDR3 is TGTGCCTGGAGCCCAGGGACAGGGAACACTGAAGCTTTCTTT. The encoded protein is CAWSPGTGNTEAFF.

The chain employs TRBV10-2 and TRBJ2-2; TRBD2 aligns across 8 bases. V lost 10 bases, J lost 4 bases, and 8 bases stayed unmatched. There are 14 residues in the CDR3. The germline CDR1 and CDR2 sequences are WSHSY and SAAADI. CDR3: CATSELAATGELFF. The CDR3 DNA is TGCGCCACCTCCGAACTAGCGGCCACCGGGGAGCTGTTTTTT.

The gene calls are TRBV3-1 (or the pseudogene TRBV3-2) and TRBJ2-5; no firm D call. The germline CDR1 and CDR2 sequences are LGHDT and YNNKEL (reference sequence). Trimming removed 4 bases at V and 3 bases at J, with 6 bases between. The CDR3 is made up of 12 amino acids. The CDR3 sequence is CASSLSEETQYF. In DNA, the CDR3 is TGTGCCAGCAGCCTTAGTGAAGAGACCCAGTACTTC.

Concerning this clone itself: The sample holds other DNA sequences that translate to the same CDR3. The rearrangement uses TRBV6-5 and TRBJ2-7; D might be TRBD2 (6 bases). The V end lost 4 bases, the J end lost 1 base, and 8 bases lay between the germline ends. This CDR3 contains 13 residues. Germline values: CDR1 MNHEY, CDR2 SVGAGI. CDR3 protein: CASSSLASYEQYF. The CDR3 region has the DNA TGTGCCAGCAGTTCCCTAGCGTCCTACGAGCAGTACTTC.

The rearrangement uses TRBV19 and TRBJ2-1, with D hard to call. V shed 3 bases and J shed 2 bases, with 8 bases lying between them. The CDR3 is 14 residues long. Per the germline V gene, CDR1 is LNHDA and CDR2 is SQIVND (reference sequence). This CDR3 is CASSMLAAYNEQFF. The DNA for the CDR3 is TGTGCCAGTAGTATGTTGGCGGCCTACAATGAGCAGTTCTTC.

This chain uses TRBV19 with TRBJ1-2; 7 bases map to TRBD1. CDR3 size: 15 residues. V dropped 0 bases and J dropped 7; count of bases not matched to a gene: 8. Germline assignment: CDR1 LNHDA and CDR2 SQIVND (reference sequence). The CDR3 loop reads CASSIDTGALVGYTF. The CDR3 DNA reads TGTGCCAGTAGTATAGATACAGGGGCCCTTGTTGGCTACACCTTC.

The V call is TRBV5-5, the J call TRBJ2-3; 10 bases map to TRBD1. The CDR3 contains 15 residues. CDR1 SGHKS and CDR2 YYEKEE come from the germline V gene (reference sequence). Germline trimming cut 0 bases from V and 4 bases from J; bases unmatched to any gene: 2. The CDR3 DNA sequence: TGTGCCAGCAGCTTGGTGACAGGGGGCGCAGATACGCAGTATTTT. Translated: CASSLVTGGADTQYF.

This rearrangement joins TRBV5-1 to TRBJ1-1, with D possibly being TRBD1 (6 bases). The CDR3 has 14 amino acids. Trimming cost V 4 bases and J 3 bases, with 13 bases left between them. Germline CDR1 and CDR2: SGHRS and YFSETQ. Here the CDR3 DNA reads TGCGCCAGCAGCGTACAGGGTCGCGACACTGAAGCTTTCTTT. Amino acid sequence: CASSVQGRDTEAFF.

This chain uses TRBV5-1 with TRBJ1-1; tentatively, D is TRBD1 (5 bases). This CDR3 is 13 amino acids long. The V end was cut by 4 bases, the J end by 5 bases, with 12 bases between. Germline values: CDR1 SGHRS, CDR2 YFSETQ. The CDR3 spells CASSRFSGTEAFF. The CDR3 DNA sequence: TGCGCCAGCAGCCGATTTTCAGGGACTGAAGCTTTCTTT.

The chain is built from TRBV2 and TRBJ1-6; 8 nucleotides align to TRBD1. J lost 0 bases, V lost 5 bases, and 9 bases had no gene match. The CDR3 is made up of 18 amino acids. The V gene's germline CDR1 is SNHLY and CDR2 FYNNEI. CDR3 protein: CASSPRTGLSSYNSPLHF. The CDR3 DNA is TGTGCCAGCAGTCCCCGGACAGGGTTGAGCTCCTATAATTCACCCCTCCACTTT.

The CDR3 DNA reads TGTGCCAGCAGCTCGGGACAGTACTATGGCTACACCTTC. It codes for CASSSGQYYGYTF. The chain recombines TRBV11-2 with TRBJ1-2, with 7 bases aligning to TRBD1. The CDR3 has 13 amino acids. The germline V gene encodes CDR1 SGHAT and CDR2 FQNNGV. V trimming: 4 bases; J trimming: 3 bases; junction bases outside the gene matches: 2.

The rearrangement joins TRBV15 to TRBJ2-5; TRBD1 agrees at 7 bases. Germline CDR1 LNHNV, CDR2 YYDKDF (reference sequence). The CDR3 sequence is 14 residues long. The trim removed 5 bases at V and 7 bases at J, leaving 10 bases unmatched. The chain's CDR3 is CATSSGTDGGTQYF. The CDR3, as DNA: TGTGCCACCAGCTCCGGGACAGATGGAGGGACCCAGTACTTC.

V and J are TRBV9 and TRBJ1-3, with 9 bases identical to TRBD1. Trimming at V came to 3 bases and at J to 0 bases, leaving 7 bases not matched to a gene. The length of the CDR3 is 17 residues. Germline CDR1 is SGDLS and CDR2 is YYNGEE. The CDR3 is CASSARTGETSGNTIYF. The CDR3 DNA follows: TGTGCCAGCAGCGCCCGGACAGGGGAAACCTCTGGAAACACCATATATTTT.

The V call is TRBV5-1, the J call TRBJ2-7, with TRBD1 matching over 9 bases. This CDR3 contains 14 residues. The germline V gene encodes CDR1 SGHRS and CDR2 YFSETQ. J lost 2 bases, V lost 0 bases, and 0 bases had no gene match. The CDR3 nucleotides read TGCGCCAGCAGCTTGGGGGACAGGGCCTACGAGCAGTACTTC. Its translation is CASSLGDRAYEQYF.

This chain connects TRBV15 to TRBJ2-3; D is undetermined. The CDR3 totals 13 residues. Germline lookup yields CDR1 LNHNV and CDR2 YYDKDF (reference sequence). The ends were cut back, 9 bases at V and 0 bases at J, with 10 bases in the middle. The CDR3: CATGVGSTDTQYF. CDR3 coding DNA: TGTGCCACTGGAGTGGGTAGCACAGATACGCAGTATTTT.

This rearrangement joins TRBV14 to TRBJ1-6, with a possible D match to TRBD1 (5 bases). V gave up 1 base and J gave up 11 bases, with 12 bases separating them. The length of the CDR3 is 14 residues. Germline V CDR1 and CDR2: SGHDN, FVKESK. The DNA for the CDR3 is TGTGCCAGCAGCCAAGGCCAGGGTTTGCCACCCCTCCACTTT. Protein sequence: CASSQGQGLPPLHF.